The present TCR beta chain was sequenced within a study of cytomegalovirus exposure and HLA in healthy donors (dated by TCRdb to about 2017). Describing the broader study: According to an earlier analysis of 450 to 650 of the donors, roughly 180 million T cells yielded some 110 million unique TCR beta sequences and 276 Gb of sequence data. Typing coverage varied by locus: roughly 620-640 donors for A, B, C, DRB1 and DQB1; approximately 520 for DQA1; more than 600 for DPA1; about 450 for DPB1. To predict cytomegalovirus infection status, the study brought together high-throughput TCR immunosequencing, statistical association of individual TCRs with disease status, and machine learning. An earlier analysis of approximately 630 of the donors applied high-throughput TCR beta sequencing to assess whether each TCR beta V gene segment acted as functional or pseudogenic. Donor age, sex, ethnicity and CMV serostatus were compiled alongside the repertoire data. The study used immunosequencing to profile the T cell repertoires of several hundred subjects and linked those repertoires to cytomegalovirus serostatus. Among the roughly 380 genotyped donors, about 85% belonged to the genetic ancestry cluster associated with self-reported Caucasian donors. In a later genetic analysis, genome-wide SNP genotypes for about 65% of the roughly 670 donors were used, and that subset was treated as a discovery cohort. Across 398 genotyped donors of the cohort, an average of approximately 220,000 unique TCR beta nucleotide sequences per donor were sequenced, and approximately 17% of those sequences were non-productive. The study aimed to test whether signatures of past pathogen exposure could be identified by cataloging public T cell receptors. To study patterns of TCR occurrence, a later analysis re-analyzed previously published TCR beta repertoires from 666 donors and added high-resolution HLA genotyping. In the later analysis, no new phenotypic data were used to find candidate immune exposures; instead, reliance was placed on TCR beta sequences and their occurrence across donors. HLA typing included class I and class II loci at four-digit resolution. Along with the approximately 600-subject first cohort, a separate validation cohort of some 130 different subjects was used. Every discovery cohort repertoire had been produced on one sequencing platform. Roughly five DR-DQ haplotypes were handled as single units for association and clustering, since linkage in the cohort was strong. About 300 gigabases of sequencing data and roughly 90 million unique TCR sequences were included in an early release covering roughly 700 HLA-typed donors.

In regard to this clone: Its antigen is not yet known. The input lacks base qualities; no much larger clone sits a single base away.

The library was prepared using the immunoSEQ multiplex PCR assay. The multiplex PCR relied on a mix of 60 forward primers for TCR Vbeta segments and 13 reverse primers for TCR Jbeta segments. Amplification of the CDR3 region of rearranged TCR beta genes was performed with a multiplex PCR assay on genomic DNA. The Illumina HiSeq System was used to sequence the amplified TCR beta libraries as 87-base-pair reads. The original methods were these. A later analysis tallied some 79 million unique TCR beta chains across the 666 repertoires, and about 12 million of those chains were shared by two or more donors. Raw reads were error-corrected and collapsed into unique sequences by a nearest-neighbor algorithm in which closely related sequences were merged to remove PCR and sequencing errors. To assign V, D and J gene segments, CDR3 sequences were aligned to IMGT reference sequences. Each retained sequence needed at least a six-nucleotide match to both a V gene segment and a J gene segment. A rearrangement was called productive if the CDR3 had no stop codons and remained in frame with V and J, and every other rearrangement was called non-productive. CDR3 was defined by IMGT convention, running from the second conserved V-encoded cysteine to the conserved J-encoded phenylalanine. Sequences without an unambiguous match to a single V gene segment were excluded from the earlier analysis of over 500 of the donors. An earlier analysis of 587 of the donors called V segments functional above 56.7% productive rearrangements and segregating when the between-donor standard deviation exceeded 5%. A statistical classification framework was built for diagnosing cytomegalovirus status from the catalog of TCR beta chain sequences. In a later analysis, TCR nucleotide sequences were compared against IMGT/GENE-DB human TR gene sequences so that V and J genes could be assigned. A later analysis assigned CDR3 sequences and most-parsimonious VDJ recombination scenarios with the TCRdist pipeline. In a later analysis, each TCR beta chain was defined by its CDR3 amino acid sequence together with its V-gene family, and reads without a unique V-gene family were excluded. In a later analysis, nearly 600 highly shared, low-generation-probability nucleotide sequences were removed to address suspected cross-contamination and a sequencing artifact. In a later analysis, a clonal expansion index was calculated for each public chain from normalized within-repertoire ranks of inferred template counts. A later analysis computed generation probabilities with a VDJ recombination model fitted to out-of-frame rearrangements, and checked the results against IGoR. In a later analysis, TCR-TCR, TCR-HLA and TCR-CMV co-occurrence was scored with hypergeometric tests, and a repertoire-size bias correction was applied to TCR pairs. To estimate false discovery rates, a later analysis permuted the HLA or CMV assignments 20 times. In a later analysis, co-occurring TCRs were grouped using DBSCAN, and TCRdist sequence similarity was added for clustering within HLA-allele-positive subsets. Repertoires with fewer than 30,000 or more than 120,000 public chains, plus five repertoires with anomalous nucleotide sharing, were excluded from co-occurrence clustering. TCRdb mirrors the immuneACCESS table, restricted to in-frame sequences. Some clones are absent from its copies; in checked studies, under half trace to an unresolved V gene, and the reason for the others is unknown. That table furnishes V, J and clone size, whereas the DNA furnished D and trimming. The sample yields 95,000 to 150,000 clones; over 65% were counted once. The ten largest clones capture approximately 8% of the sample.

A distance of 9 bases separates the germline ends of V and J, which lose 1 base and 8 bases respectively. Via the germline V gene, CDR1 is SGHNT and CDR2 YENEEA. Taken from cysteine to phenylalanine, the CDR3 has 13 residues. The read is trimmed to its CDR3 DNA, 39 bases read in frame from base 1. The paper as a whole reports these results and caveats: It was suggested by the authors that the approach could potentially be generalized to other disease states and immunological phenotypes. In a later analysis, HLA-associated TCR beta chains were found to be more clonally expanded and to have lower generation probabilities than equally common non-associated chains. Linkage disequilibrium might explain the correlated functional status among segregating V segments, but an unknown experimental factor could not be ruled out. Presence/absence analyses assumed roughly uniform sequencing depth across donors, an assumption that may not hold. An association between a missense DCLRE1C variant and V-gene and J-gene trimming of TCR beta chains was found in a later genetic analysis and replicated in an independent cohort. The classifier was reported to diagnose cytomegalovirus status with high specificity and sensitivity in both the original cohort and the validation cohort. Several of the top co-occurrence clusters appeared to be linked to parvovirus B19, influenza, CMV and Epstein-Barr virus, according to a later analysis. Immune exposure information for the cohort was limited to CMV serostatus. Because HLA typing was unavailable for some donors at each locus, only the typed subset was used in association tests. A further reported finding was that TCR beta sequences accurately predicted the HLA-A and HLA-B alleles for most subjects in the first cohort. According to a later analysis, most CMV-associated TCR beta chains appeared to be HLA-restricted, and the HLA associations seemed to be driven largely by CMV exposure. A later analysis associated 15,000 to 20,000 TCR beta sequences with specific HLA alleles at a false discovery rate of 0.05. Approximately 16 rarely observed V segments, including chromosome 9 orphons, were excluded from the earlier analysis of several hundred of the donors because counts were too low. In this cohort, only TCR beta chains were sequenced, and detectable features were limited by the absence of alpha or paired-chain data. Most TCR sequences were observed very rarely across donors, whereas some public TCRs were present in many individuals. In a later analysis, the rate of TCR association differed among HLA loci, with DRB1 alleles having the most associated TCRs and HLA-C alleles having the fewest. Assigning TCR associations to individual alleles was difficult when HLA alleles, especially DR and DQ, strongly co-occurred. Because the 87-base-pair reads could not distinguish some IMGT-functional V segments, including TRBV6-2 and TRBV6-3, those segments were excluded. A group of highly shared sequence variants was considered likely to be a technical artifact of the sequencing pipeline. The study listed approximately 150 TCR beta chains as associated with cytomegalovirus. An earlier analysis of several hundred of the donors showed that most TCR beta V segments appeared in productive rearrangements either about 87% or about 30% of the time, which broadly matched IMGT annotations. In vitro tests confirmed that a few of the cytomegalovirus-associated TCR beta chains recognize cytomegalovirus antigens. Compared with the roughly 600-donor mean, donors in an Asian-associated ancestry cluster had fewer N-insertions in productive TCRs, according to a later genetic analysis.

The cohort was made up of about 610 healthy bone marrow donors. All cohort members were sampled while nominally healthy, although unrecorded immune exposures were likely present. The donor tested CMV seropositive, placing the donor among the 250 to 350 seropositive members of the cohort. Each donor provided a peripheral blood sample, and peripheral blood mononuclear cells were used for TCR beta sequencing. The Qiagen DNeasy Blood Extraction Kit was used to extract genomic DNA from the blood cell samples. The sequencing sample was made of PBMCs. The receptor was derived from a woman in her thirties or forties in good health and CMV-seropositive. The rearranged chain carries TRBV11-3 and TRBJ2-1; the best D guess is TRBD1, with 6 bases matching. The DNA sequence reads TGTGCCAGCAGCTTAGGACAGGTCTATGAGCAGTTCTTC. This encodes CASSLGQVYEQFF.